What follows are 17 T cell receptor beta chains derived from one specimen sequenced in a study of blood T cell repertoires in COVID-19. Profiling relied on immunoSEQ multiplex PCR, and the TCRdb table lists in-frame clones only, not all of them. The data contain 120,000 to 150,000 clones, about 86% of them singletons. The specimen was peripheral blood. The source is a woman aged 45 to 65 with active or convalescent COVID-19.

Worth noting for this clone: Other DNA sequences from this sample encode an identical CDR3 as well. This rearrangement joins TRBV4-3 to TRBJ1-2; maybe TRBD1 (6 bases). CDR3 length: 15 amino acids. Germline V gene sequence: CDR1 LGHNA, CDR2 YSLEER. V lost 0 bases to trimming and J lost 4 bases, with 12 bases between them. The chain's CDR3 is CASSQDRTGSYGYTF. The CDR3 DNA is TGCGCCAGCAGCCAAGATCGCACAGGGAGCTATGGCTACACCTTC.

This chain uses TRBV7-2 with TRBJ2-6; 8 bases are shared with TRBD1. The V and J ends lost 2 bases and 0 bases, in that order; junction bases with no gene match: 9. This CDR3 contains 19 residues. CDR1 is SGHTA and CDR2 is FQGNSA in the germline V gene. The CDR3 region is CASSLRSQGASSGANVLTF. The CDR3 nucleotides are TGTGCCAGCAGCTTAAGAAGTCAGGGGGCAAGCTCTGGGGCCAACGTCCTGACTTTC. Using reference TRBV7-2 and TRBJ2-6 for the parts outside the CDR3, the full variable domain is GAGVSQSPSNKVTEKGKDVELRCDPISGHTALYWYRQSLGQGLEFLIYFQGNSAPDKSGLPSDRFSAERTGGSVSTLTIQRTQQEDSAVYLCASSLRSQGASSGANVLTFGAGSRLTVL.

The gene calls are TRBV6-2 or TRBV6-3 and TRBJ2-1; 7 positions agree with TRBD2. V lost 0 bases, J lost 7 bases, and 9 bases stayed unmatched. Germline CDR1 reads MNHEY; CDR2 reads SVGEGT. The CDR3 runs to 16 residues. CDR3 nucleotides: TGTGCCAGCAGTTACTCAGAGGGGAGGGAGCGGAATGAGCAGTTCTTC. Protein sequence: CASSYSEGRERNEQFF.

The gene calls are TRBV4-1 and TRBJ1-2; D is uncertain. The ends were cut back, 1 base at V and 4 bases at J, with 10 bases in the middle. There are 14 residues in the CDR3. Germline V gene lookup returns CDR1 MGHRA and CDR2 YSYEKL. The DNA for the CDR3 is TGCGCCAGCAGCCAAGTAGGAGGGATCTATGGCTACACCTTC. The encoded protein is CASSQVGGIYGYTF.

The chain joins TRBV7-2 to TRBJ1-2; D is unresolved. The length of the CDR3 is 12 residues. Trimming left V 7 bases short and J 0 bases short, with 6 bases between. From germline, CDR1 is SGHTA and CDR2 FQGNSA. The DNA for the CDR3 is TGTGCCAGCAAGATAGCTAACTATGGCTACACCTTC. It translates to CASKIANYGYTF.

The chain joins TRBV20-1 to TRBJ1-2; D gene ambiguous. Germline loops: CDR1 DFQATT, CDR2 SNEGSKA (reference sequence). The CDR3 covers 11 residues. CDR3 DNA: TGCAATGTGAGGGAGGCGAATGGCTACACCTTC. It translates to CNVREANGYTF.

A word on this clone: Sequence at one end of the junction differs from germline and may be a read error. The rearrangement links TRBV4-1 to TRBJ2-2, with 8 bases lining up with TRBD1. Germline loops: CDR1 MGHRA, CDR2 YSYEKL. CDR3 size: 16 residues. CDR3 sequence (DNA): TGCGCCAACAGCCAAGAAAGGGGGACAGGCACCGGGGAGCTGTTTTTT. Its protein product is CANSQERGTGTGELFF.

Here the CDR3 reads CASSRGYEQYF. CDR3 sequence (DNA): TGTGCCAGCAGTCGGGGTTACGAGCAGTACTTC. The chain uses TRBV25-1 and TRBJ2-7; maybe TRBD2 (5 bases). This CDR3 spans 11 amino acids. Germline lookup yields CDR1 MGHDK and CDR2 SYGVNS. Trimming shortened V by 5 bases and J by 4 bases, and 6 bases separated the two germline ends.

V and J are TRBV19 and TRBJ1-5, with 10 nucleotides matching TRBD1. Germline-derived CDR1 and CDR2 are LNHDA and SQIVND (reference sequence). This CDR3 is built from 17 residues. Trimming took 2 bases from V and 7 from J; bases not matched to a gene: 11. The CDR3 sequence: CASSISSGQGFSQPQHF. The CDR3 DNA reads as TGTGCCAGTAGTATAAGTTCGGGACAGGGGTTTTCGCAGCCCCAGCATTTT.

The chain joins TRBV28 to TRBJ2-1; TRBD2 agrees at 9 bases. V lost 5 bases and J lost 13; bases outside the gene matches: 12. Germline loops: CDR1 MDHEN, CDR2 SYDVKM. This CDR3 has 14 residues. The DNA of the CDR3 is TGTGCCAGCAGTCCTCAGAGCGGGGGGCCCCTTCAGTTCTTC. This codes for CASSPQSGGPLQFF.

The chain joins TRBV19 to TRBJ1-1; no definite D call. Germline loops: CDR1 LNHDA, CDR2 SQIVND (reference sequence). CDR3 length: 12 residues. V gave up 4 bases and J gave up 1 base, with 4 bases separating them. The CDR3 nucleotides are TGTGCCAGTAGTACGGGGAACACTGAAGCTTTCTTT. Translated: CASSTGNTEAFF. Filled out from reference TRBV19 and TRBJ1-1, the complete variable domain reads DGGITQSPKYLFRKEGQNVTLSCEQNLNHDAMYWYRQDPGQGLRLIYYSQIVNDFQKGDIAEGYSVSREKKESFPLTVTSAQKNPTAFYLCASSTGNTEAFFGQGTRLTVV.

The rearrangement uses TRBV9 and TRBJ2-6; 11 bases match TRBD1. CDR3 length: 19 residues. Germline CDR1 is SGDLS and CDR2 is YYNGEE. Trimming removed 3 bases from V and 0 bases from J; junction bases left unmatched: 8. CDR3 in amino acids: CASSAPGQGVLSGANVLTF. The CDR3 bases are TGTGCCAGCAGCGCCCCGGGACAGGGGGTCCTCTCTGGGGCCAACGTCCTGACTTTC.

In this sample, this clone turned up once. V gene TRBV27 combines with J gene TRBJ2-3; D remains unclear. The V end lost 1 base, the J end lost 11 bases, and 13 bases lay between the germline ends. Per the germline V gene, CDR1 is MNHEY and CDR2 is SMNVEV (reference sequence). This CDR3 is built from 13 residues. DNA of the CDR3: TGTGCCAGCAGTTTATTGGGTGAGGTTAAGCAGTATTTT. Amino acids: CASSLLGEVKQYF.

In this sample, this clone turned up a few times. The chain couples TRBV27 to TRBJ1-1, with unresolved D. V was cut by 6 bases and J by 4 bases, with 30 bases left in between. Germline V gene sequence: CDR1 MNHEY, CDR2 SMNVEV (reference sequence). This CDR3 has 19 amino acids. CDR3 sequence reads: CASSLKLGGRIYGVTEAFF. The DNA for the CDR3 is TGTGCCAGCAGCCTCAAGCTAGGTGGCAGAATATACGGCGTCACTGAAGCTTTCTTT.

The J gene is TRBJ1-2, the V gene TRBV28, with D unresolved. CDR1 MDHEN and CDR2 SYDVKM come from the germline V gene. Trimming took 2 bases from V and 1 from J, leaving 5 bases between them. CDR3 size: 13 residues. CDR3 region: CASSLNYNYGYTF. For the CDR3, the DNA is TGTGCCAGCAGTTTAAACTATAACTATGGCTACACCTTC.

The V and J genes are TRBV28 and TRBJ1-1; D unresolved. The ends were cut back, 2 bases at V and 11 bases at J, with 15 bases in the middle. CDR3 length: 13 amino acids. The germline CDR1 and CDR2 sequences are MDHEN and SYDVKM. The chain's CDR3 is CASSLNGFKTAFF. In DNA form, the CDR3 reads TGTGCCAGCAGTTTAAATGGGTTCAAGACTGCTTTCTTT.

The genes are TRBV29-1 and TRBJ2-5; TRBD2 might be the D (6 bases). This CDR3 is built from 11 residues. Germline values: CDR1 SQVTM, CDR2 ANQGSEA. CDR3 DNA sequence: TGCAGTGGGGGGTACCAAGAGACCCAGTACTTC. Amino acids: CSGGYQETQYF.